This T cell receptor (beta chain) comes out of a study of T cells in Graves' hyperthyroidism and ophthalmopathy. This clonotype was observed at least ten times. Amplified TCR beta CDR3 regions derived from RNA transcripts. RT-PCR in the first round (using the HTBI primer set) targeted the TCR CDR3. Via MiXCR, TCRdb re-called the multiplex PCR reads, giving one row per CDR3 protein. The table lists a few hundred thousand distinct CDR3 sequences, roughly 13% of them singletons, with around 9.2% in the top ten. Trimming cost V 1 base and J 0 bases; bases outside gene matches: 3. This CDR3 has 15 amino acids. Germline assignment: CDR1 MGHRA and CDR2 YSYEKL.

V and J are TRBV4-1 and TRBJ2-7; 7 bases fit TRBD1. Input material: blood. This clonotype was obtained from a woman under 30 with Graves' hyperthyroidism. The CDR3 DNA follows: TGCGCCAGCAGCCAAGTGGGACAGAGCTCCTACGAGCAGTACTTC. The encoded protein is CASSQVGQSSYEQYF.